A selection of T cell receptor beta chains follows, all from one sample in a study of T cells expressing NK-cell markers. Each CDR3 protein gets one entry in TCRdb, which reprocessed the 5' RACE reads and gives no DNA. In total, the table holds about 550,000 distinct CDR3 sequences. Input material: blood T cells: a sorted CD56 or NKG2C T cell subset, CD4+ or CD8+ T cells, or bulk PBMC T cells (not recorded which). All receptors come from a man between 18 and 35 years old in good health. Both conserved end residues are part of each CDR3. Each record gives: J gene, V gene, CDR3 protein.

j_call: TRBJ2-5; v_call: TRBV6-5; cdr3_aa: CASSYAVGQFPQETQYF
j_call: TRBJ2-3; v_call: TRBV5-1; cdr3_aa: CASSPQGWGDTQYF
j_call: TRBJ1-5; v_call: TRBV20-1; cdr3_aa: CSARGGDYSNQPQHF
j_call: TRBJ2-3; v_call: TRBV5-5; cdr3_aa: CASSLWTGERTDTQYF
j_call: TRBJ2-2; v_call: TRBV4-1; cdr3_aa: CASSPSSGFTGELFF
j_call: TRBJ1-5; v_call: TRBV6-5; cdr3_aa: CASSRPGQPQHF
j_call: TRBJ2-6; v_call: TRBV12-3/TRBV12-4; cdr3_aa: CASSFNSGRLSSGANVLTF
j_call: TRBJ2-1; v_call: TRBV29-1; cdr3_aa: CSERDGYNEQFF
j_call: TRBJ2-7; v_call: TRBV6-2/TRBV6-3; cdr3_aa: CASSPRRQHQYF
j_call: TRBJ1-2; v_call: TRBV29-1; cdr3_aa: CSVDPDFGYGYTF